Presented here are 2 T cell receptor beta chains from one specimen sequenced in a study of CD8+CD57+ T cells in acquired aplastic anemia listed by TCRdb under 2018. Sequencing relied on an Illumina HiSeq 2000. Genomic DNA served as template for TCR beta VDJ combination and CDR3 sequence profiling. The public sequencing data were trimmed at Q25 with fastp and processed into clonotypes with MiXCR by TCRdb, which kept only in-frame beta chains. A single entry per CDR3 protein holds the most common genes and DNA from its merged rows. For this sample the table gives some 220,000 distinct CDR3 sequences, of which roughly 33% were detected only once. 1% to 1.3% of the sample is in the top ten clones. The sequenced sample consisted of sorted CD4+, CD8+, or CD8+CD57+ T cells (not recorded which) from PBMCs. These receptors originate from a human donor in good health, serving as a control.

This clonotype has ten or more counts. The chain has TRBV10-3 and TRBJ2-3; D is unresolved. This CDR3 spans 13 amino acids. CDR1 is ENHRY and CDR2 is SYGVKD in the germline V gene. V was shortened by 7 bases and J by 5 bases, with 13 bases between the two germline ends. The CDR3 region is CAIMSGAGDTQYF. Written as DNA, the CDR3 is TGTGCCATCATGTCAGGTGCTGGAGATACGCAGTATTTT.

This clonotype was seen ten or more times. The chain carries TRBV20-1 and TRBJ2-7; TRBD2 aligns across 7 bases. The ends lost 4 bases at V and 2 bases at J; junction bases unmatched: 5. Germline assignment: CDR1 DFQATT and CDR2 SNEGSKA (reference sequence). The CDR3 is made up of 13 amino acids. The CDR3 protein is CSAKGLLTYEQYF. As DNA, the CDR3 is TGCAGTGCTAAGGGACTATTGACCTACGAGCAGTACTTC.